The 3 T cell receptor beta chains in this list originate from one sample, sequenced in a study of cytomegalovirus exposure and HLA in healthy donors. This PCR relied on a set of 60 Vbeta primers and 13 Jbeta primers. TCRdb's copy holds only in-frame clones and misses some; the assay was immunoSEQ multiplex PCR. The data show 150,000 to 200,000 clones, around two thirds seen once. The sequenced sample was PBMCs. The receptors were gathered from a man aged 25-40 years in good health and CMV-seropositive.

V gene TRBV5-1 combines with J gene TRBJ1-2; 7 bases match TRBD1. The CDR3 is 14 amino acids. The germline CDR1 and CDR2 sequences are SGHRS and YFSETQ. J lost 4 bases, V lost 0 bases, and 3 bases had no gene match. The CDR3 region is CASSLGQGVYGYTF. Written as DNA, the CDR3 is TGCGCCAGCAGCTTGGGTCAGGGGGTCTATGGCTACACCTTC.

This rearrangement joins TRBV15 to TRBJ2-1; 10 positions agree with TRBD2. V dropped 1 base and J dropped 7; count of bases not matched to a gene: 16. Looked up from germline, CDR1 is LNHNV and CDR2 is YYDKDF (reference sequence). This CDR3 is 19 amino acids long. This chain's CDR3 is CATSRVVVLSSGSVNEQFF. CDR3 DNA sequence: TGTGCCACCAGCAGAGTGGTAGTCCTCTCTAGCGGGAGTGTAAATGAGCAGTTCTTC.

This clone occurred a few times. The chain carries TRBV9 and TRBJ2-1, with a weak D call TRBD1 (6 bases). The V end was cut by 3 bases, the J end by 3 bases, with 7 bases between. Per the germline V gene, CDR1 is SGDLS and CDR2 is YYNGEE. The CDR3 runs 13 residues. The CDR3 spells CASSDRVYNEQFF. The CDR3 DNA reads as TGTGCCAGCAGCGACAGGGTCTACAATGAGCAGTTCTTC.